A single sample is the source of the 20 T cell receptor beta chains below, sequenced in a study of regulatory dendritic cells for organ transplantation. CFSE-labeled sorted T cells met regulatory or mature dendritic cells for about five days. The protocol was immunoSEQ multiplex PCR, while the TCRdb copy is restricted to in-frame clones and leaves out a portion. Here the sample spans more than 10,000 clones, roughly 73% being singletons. These receptors' targets are unknown. Sequencing input: naive CD8+ T cells from blood cultured with regulatory dendritic cells. Subset: CD45RA+ naive T cells. The receptors here all came from a human donor in good health.

The chain links TRBV27 to TRBJ2-3; 7 positions match TRBD2. CDR1 is MNHEY and CDR2 is SMNVEV in the germline V gene (reference sequence). This CDR3 has 15 amino acids. Losses at the gene ends were 5 bases for V and 7 bases for J; bases not matched to a gene: 12. The CDR3 nucleotides are TGTGCCAGCAGTCCCCTAGCGGACTTAGGGAATACGCAGTATTTT. Its translation is CASSPLADLGNTQYF.

The genes are TRBV4-3 and TRBJ1-1, with D unclear. Germline V gene sequence: CDR1 LGHNA, CDR2 YSLEER. The CDR3 runs 13 residues. The V gene lost 0 bases and the J gene lost 2 bases, with 4 bases spanning the gap. The CDR3 sequence: CASSQDINTEAFF. The CDR3 bases are TGCGCCAGCAGCCAAGACATCAACACTGAAGCTTTCTTT.

The CDR3 here is CASSANPGQGQEGYGYTF. The CDR3 DNA sequence: TGTGCCAGCAGCGCTAATCCGGGACAGGGCCAGGAGGGCTATGGCTACACCTTC. The chain has TRBV9 and TRBJ1-2; 9 nucleotides agree with TRBD1. The CDR3 is 18 residues long. V was pared by 3 bases and J by 4 bases, with 16 bases of the junction left unmatched. In germline, CDR1 is SGDLS, CDR2 YYNGEE.

CDR3 bases: TGTGCCAGTAGCACCATCCCCCGGGGGGGCACCGGGGAGCTGTTTTTT. Its translation: CASSTIPRGGTGELFF. The rearrangement joins TRBV19 to TRBJ2-2; 8 nucleotides agree with TRBD2. The CDR3 spans 16 residues. J lost 4 bases, V lost 6 bases, and 10 bases had no gene match. CDR1 and CDR2 (germline): LNHDA, SQIVND (reference sequence).

J is TRBJ2-7 and V is TRBV13; TRBD1 is a possible D gene (6 bases). CDR1 is PRHDT, CDR2 FYEKMQ, per germline (reference sequence). V lost 5 bases and J lost 4, with 9 bases in between. This CDR3 is built from 12 residues. Here the CDR3 reads CASSQQGYEQYF. In DNA form, the CDR3 reads TGTGCCAGCAGCCAACAGGGATACGAGCAGTACTTC.

This clone was seen only once. The rearrangement links TRBV25-1 to TRBJ1-4; TRBD1 is a possible D gene (6 bases). The CDR3 has 14 residues. V lost 5 bases to trimming and J lost 11 bases, with 18 bases between them. Germline CDR1 reads MGHDK; CDR2 reads SYGVNS. This chain's CDR3 is CASSNTGYGQKLFF. The CDR3 nucleotides are TGTGCCAGCAGTAATACAGGGTACGGCCAGAAACTGTTTTTT.

The chain employs TRBV5-6 and TRBJ2-7; D uncertain. Between the trimmed V and J ends, which lost 4 bases and 1 base, there was a span of 18 bases. The germline CDR1 and CDR2 sequences are SGHDT and YYEEEE. The CDR3 consists of 16 residues. CDR3 DNA: TGTGCCAGCAGCCTCCTGGGCATTGGGTTGTCCTACGAGCAGTACTTC. Translating gives CASSLLGIGLSYEQYF.

V and J are TRBV5-1 and TRBJ1-2; D unresolved. From germline, CDR1 is SGHRS and CDR2 YFSETQ. The CDR3 has 15 residues. V lost 0 bases, J lost 0 bases, and 9 bases lay in between. The CDR3 DNA reads TGCGCCAGCAGCTTGGACCCGGGTACTAACTATGGCTACACCTTC. This translates into CASSLDPGTNYGYTF.

This clone was counted a single time. In nucleotides, the CDR3 is TGTGCCAGCAGTGAGCTGTGGGGAGGGAACACTGAAGCTTTCTTT. It codes for CASSELWGGNTEAFF. The chain uses TRBV6-1 and TRBJ1-1; D is unresolved. The germline V and J ends were trimmed by 3 bases and 1 base, with 12 bases remaining between them. Germline assignment: CDR1 MNHNS and CDR2 SASEGT. This CDR3 is built from 15 residues.

This clone came up once. The gene calls are TRBV15 and TRBJ2-7; weak D call: TRBD2 (5 bases). Germline loops: CDR1 LNHNV, CDR2 YYDKDF (reference sequence). Deletions cut 0 bases from V and 3 bases from J, with 6 bases between. The CDR3 spans 13 residues. The CDR3 nucleotides read TGTGCCACCAGCAGAGATGGGAGCTACGAGCAGTACTTC. It codes for CATSRDGSYEQYF. The variable domain in full, with the rest retrieved from reference TRBV15 and TRBJ2-7, is DAMVIQNPRYQVTQFGKPVTLSCSQTLNHNVMYWYQQKSSQAPKLLFHYYDKDFNNEADTPDNFQSRRPNTSFCFLDIRSPGLGDTAMYLCATSRDGSYEQYFGPGTRLTVT.

This clone was detected once. This chain joins TRBV6-5 and TRBJ1-1; D is undetermined. CDR3 length: 14 residues. V lost 3 bases and J lost 4, with 12 bases in between. Germline V gene lookup returns CDR1 MNHEY and CDR2 SVGAGI. In DNA, the CDR3 is TGTGCCAGCAGTTATAGTAGACGGGGCACTGAAGCTTTCTTT. Translating it yields CASSYSRRGTEAFF.

V and J are TRBV11-3 and TRBJ1-5; the D is unclear. V was trimmed by 3 bases and J by 4 bases, leaving 10 bases between them. The germline V gene encodes CDR1 SGHNT and CDR2 YENEEA. CDR3 length: 14 amino acids. CDR3 protein: CASSFGTVNQPQHF. The CDR3 region has the DNA TGTGCCAGCAGCTTCGGAACAGTAAATCAGCCCCAGCATTTT.

The chain has TRBV9 and TRBJ2-7; possible D gene TRBD1, 6 bases. CDR3 length: 14 amino acids. Deletions cut 3 bases from V and 3 bases from J, with 13 bases between. Germline CDR1 reads SGDLS; CDR2 reads YYNGEE. Here the CDR3 reads CASSATLQGYEQYF. CDR3 DNA: TGTGCCAGCAGCGCGACCCTACAGGGCTACGAGCAGTACTTC.

This rearrangement joins TRBV11-3 to TRBJ2-5, with 14 bases identical to TRBD2. The CDR3 length is 17 residues. CDR1 is SGHNT, CDR2 YENEEA, per germline. The trim removed 4 bases at V and 3 bases at J, leaving 7 bases unmatched. CDR3 amino acids: CASSSGTSGGTEETQYF. The CDR3 nucleotides are TGTGCCAGCAGCTCCGGGACTAGCGGGGGCACTGAAGAGACCCAGTACTTC.

This clone was picked up one time. V and J are TRBV2 and TRBJ2-1; TRBD2 might be the D (6 bases). The V end lost 6 bases, the J end lost 8 bases, and 14 bases lay between the germline ends. Germline CDR1 and CDR2: SNHLY and FYNNEI. This CDR3 is 13 amino acids long. As DNA, the CDR3 is TGTGCCAGCAGGGCGACCCGGGAGTATGAGCAGTTCTTC. This gives the protein CASRATREYEQFF. Using reference TRBV2 and TRBJ2-1 for the parts outside the CDR3, the full variable domain is EPEVTQTPSHQVTQMGQEVILRCVPISNHLYFYWYRQILGQKVEFLVSFYNNEISEKSEIFDDQFSVERPDGSNFTLKIRSTKLEDSAMYFCASRATREYEQFFGPGTRLTVL.

This clone was counted only a few times. The rearrangement links TRBV19 to TRBJ1-5; 7 positions agree with TRBD1. This CDR3 is built from 14 residues. The trim removed 8 bases at V and 2 bases at J, leaving 6 bases unmatched. Germline CDR1 reads LNHDA; CDR2 reads SQIVND (reference sequence). CDR3 in DNA: TGTGCCAGTGGACAGGCCGTGGGCAATCAGCCCCAGCATTTT. Protein: CASGQAVGNQPQHF. The full variable domain, completed using reference TRBV19 and TRBJ1-5, is DGGITQSPKYLFRKEGQNVTLSCEQNLNHDAMYWYRQDPGQGLRLIYYSQIVNDFQKGDIAEGYSVSREKKESFPLTVTSAQKNPTAFYLCASGQAVGNQPQHFGDGTRLSIL.

The chain links TRBV11-2 to TRBJ2-1; TRBD1 matches 7 bases. V lost 9 bases to trimming and J lost 3 bases; unmatched junction nucleotides: 11. Per the germline V gene, CDR1 is SGHAT and CDR2 is FQNNGV. The CDR3 spans 15 residues. CDR3 DNA sequence: TGTGCCAGTCAACCCTCCGACAGGGACTACAATGAGCAGTTCTTC. Protein: CASQPSDRDYNEQFF.

The chain is built from TRBV7-7 and TRBJ2-2; 7 positions agree with TRBD1. The germline CDR1 and CDR2 sequences are SSHAT and FNYEAQ (reference sequence). This CDR3 spans 15 amino acids. The J segment lost 0 bases and the V segment lost 5 bases, leaving 3 bases of the junction unmatched. The CDR3 DNA follows: TGTGCCAGCAGCGCTGGGACAGCGAACACCGGGGAGCTGTTTTTT. Amino acids: CASSAGTANTGELFF. Full variable domain (missing parts from reference TRBV7-7 and TRBJ2-2): GAGVSQSPRYKVTKRGQDVTLRCDPISSHATLYWYQQALGQGPEFLTYFNYEAQPDKSGLPSDRFSAERPEGSISTLTIQRTEQRDSAMYRCASSAGTANTGELFFGEGSRLTVL.

With regard to this clone: Germline and junction disagree at one end, which may indicate a read error. The rearrangement joins TRBV7-3 to TRBJ2-1; 8 bases align to TRBD2. Germline V gene data show CDR1 as SGHTA and CDR2 as FQGTGA. The CDR3 loop spans 12 amino acids. The CDR3 DNA sequence: TGTGCCAGCGGACCCCTTAGCGGGGACTTCGTCTTC. Translation gives CASGPLSGDFVF.

The V and J genes are TRBV4-1 and TRBJ1-6; perhaps TRBD1 as D (5 bases). Trimming removed 4 bases at V and 6 bases at J, with 10 bases between. This CDR3 comprises 14 residues. CDR1 is MGHRA and CDR2 is YSYEKL in the germline V gene. CDR3 in amino acids: CASSLRDSNSPLHF. CDR3 nucleotide sequence: TGCGCCAGCAGCCTCCGGGACTCTAATTCACCCCTCCACTTT.